What follows are 4 T cell receptor beta chains derived from one specimen sequenced in a study of blood T cell repertoires in COVID-19. Clones were sequenced by immunoSEQ multiplex PCR, and TCRdb holds only the in-frame ones, with some missing. This sample has 120,000 or so clones; less than 90% occur once, and the top ten carry about 12%. Sequences were obtained from peripheral blood. These receptors came from a woman aged 25 to 39 who had recovered from COVID-19.

The CDR3: CATSDSRQALNEQFF. In DNA form, the CDR3 reads TGTGCCACCAGTGATTCTCGACAGGCCCTCAATGAGCAGTTCTTC. The chain uses TRBV24-1 and TRBJ2-1; possibly TRBD1 for D (6 bases). Germline CDR1 is KGHDR and CDR2 is SFDVKD. The CDR3 length is 15 residues. The V gene lost 2 bases and the J gene lost 6 bases, with 13 bases spanning the gap.

This clone was counted a single time. The genes are TRBV5-1 and TRBJ1-1; a possible D gene is TRBD1 (5 bases). V shed 4 bases and J shed 0 bases, with 16 bases lying between them. Per the germline V gene, CDR1 is SGHRS and CDR2 is YFSETQ. The CDR3 totals 16 residues. This CDR3 is CASSPDSGFLNTEAFF. Here the CDR3 DNA reads TGCGCCAGCAGCCCCGACTCAGGGTTTCTGAACACTGAAGCTTTCTTT.

The CDR3 nucleotides read TGTGCCAGCAGCTTTCGGCTATCTAGGGACTCAGGCGTCTACAATGAGCAGTTCTTC. This translates into CASSFRLSRDSGVYNEQFF. The chain recombines TRBV4-2 with TRBJ2-1, with D perhaps TRBD2 (6 bases). Trimming shortened V by 5 bases and J by 3 bases, and 26 bases separated the two germline ends. Germline V gene lookup returns CDR1 LGHNA and CDR2 YNFKEQ. This CDR3 is 19 amino acids long.

The chain is built from TRBV4-1 and TRBJ2-7, with a tentative D call TRBD1 (6 bases). This CDR3 comprises 15 residues. The germline CDR1 and CDR2 sequences are MGHRA and YSYEKL. V dropped 1 base and J dropped 7 bases, with 17 bases sitting between them. The CDR3 loop reads CASSQAPQGSWEQYF. In DNA form, the CDR3 reads TGCGCCAGCAGCCAAGCCCCACAGGGTTCATGGGAGCAGTACTTC.